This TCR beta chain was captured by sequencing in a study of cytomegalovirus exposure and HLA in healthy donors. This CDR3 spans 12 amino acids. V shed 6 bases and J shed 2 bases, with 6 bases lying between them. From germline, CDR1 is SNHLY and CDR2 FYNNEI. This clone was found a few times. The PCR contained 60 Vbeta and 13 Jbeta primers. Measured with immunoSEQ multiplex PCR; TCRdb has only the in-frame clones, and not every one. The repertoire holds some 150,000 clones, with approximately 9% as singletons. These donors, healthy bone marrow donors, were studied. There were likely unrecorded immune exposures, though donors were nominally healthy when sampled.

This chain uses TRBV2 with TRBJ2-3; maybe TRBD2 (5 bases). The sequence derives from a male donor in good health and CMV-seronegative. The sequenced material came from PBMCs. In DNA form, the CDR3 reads TGTGCCAGCAGCGGGGACACAGATACGCAGTATTTT. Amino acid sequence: CASSGDTDTQYF. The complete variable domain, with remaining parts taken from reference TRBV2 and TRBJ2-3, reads EPEVTQTPSHQVTQMGQEVILRCVPISNHLYFYWYRQILGQKVEFLVSFYNNEISEKSEIFDDQFSVERPDGSNFTLKIRSTKLEDSAMYFCASSGDTDTQYFGPGTRLTVL.